Listed below are T cell receptor beta chains from one sample, sequenced in a study of blood T cell repertoires in COVID-19. Sequenced by immunoSEQ multiplex PCR; TCRdb stores in-frame clones only, minus some. Among 54,000 or so clones listed, 80% to 90% were seen once. The sequenced sample consisted of peripheral blood. These receptors originate from a man aged 50-59 years with active COVID-19. Each CDR3 is given with its conserved first and last residue. The order of the fields is D gene, V gene, J gene, CDR3 protein, CDR3 DNA. D genes are given only for firm matches.

TRBD1	TRBV4-2	TRBJ2-7	CASSQDPGQFSYEQYF	TGTGCCAGCAGCCAAGACCCGGGACAGTTCTCCTACGAGCAGTACTTC
TRBD2	TRBV5-4	TRBJ2-1	CASSRTSGGADEQFF	TGTGCCAGCAGCCGAACTAGCGGGGGGGCGGATGAGCAGTTCTTC
TRBD1	TRBV6-5	TRBJ2-1	CASRRGQDAMNEQFF	TGTGCCAGCAGGCGGGGACAGGACGCAATGAATGAGCAGTTCTTC
.	TRBV12-3/TRBV12-4	TRBJ1-1	CASSLAKGAEAFF	TGTGCCAGCAGTTTAGCCAAGGGAGCTGAAGCTTTCTTT
.	TRBV2	TRBJ2-7	CASSDGQGYHEQYF	TGTGCCAGCAGTGACGGGCAGGGGTACCACGAGCAGTACTTC
TRBD1	TRBV3-1/TRBV3-2	TRBJ2-2	CASSQSGTGKTGELFF	TGTGCCAGCAGCCAGTCCGGGACAGGGAAGACCGGGGAGCTGTTTTTT
.	TRBV6-5	TRBJ1-6	CASSYSGLENSPLHF	TGTGCCAGCAGTTACTCGGGACTAGAGAATTCACCCCTCCACTTT
.	TRBV30	TRBJ1-2	CAWSTVGYGYTF	TGTGCCTGGAGTACTGTTGGCTATGGCTACACCTTC
.	TRBV29-1	TRBJ2-3	CSVEELPNTQYF	TGCAGCGTTGAAGAACTACCAAATACGCAGTATTTT
TRBD2	TRBV4-1	TRBJ2-1	CASSRSWGLAGNEQFF	TGCGCCAGCTCTCGATCTTGGGGACTAGCGGGGAATGAGCAGTTCTTC
.	TRBV6-5	TRBJ1-4	CASSPGREKLFF	TGTGCCAGCAGCCCCGGGAGAGAAAAACTGTTTTTT